These 21 T cell receptor beta chains came from one sample sequenced in a study of glioma-infiltrating T cells. Using RNA template, CDR3s of TCR alpha and beta were amplified with iRepertoire arm-PCR. TCRdb ran MiXCR on the multiplex PCR reads and lists one entry per CDR3 protein. The data contain approximately 110,000 distinct CDR3 sequences, roughly 24% of them singletons. Material for sequencing was glioma tissue, nonneoplastic brain tissue, or PBMCs (not recorded which). The receptors originated from a human donor with low-grade glioma or glioblastoma, undergoing nonglioma brain surgery, or in good health (not recorded which).

The V gene is TRBV12-3 or TRBV12-4, the J gene TRBJ2-7; no reliable D call. The ends were cut back, 5 bases at V and 0 bases at J, with 11 bases in the middle. This CDR3 has 14 residues. CDR3: CASSTPVSSYEQYF. The CDR3 DNA reads as TGTGCCAGCAGTACGCCCGTGAGCTCCTACGAGCAGTACTTC.

This clonotype was observed at least ten times. V is TRBV10-3 and J is TRBJ2-1; 8 bases align to TRBD2. This CDR3 is 14 amino acids long. V gave up 1 base and J gave up 5 bases; unmatched junction bases: 1. Germline CDR1 reads ENHRY; CDR2 reads SYGVKD. CDR3 DNA sequence: TGTGCCATCAGTGAGTTGGGACTAGACAATGAGCAGTTCTTC. This encodes CAISELGLDNEQFF.

This chain connects TRBV5-6 to TRBJ1-1; TRBD1 might be the D (5 bases). Germline assignment: CDR1 SGHDT and CDR2 YYEEEE. The V gene lost 4 bases and the J gene lost 4 bases, with 14 bases spanning the gap. CDR3 length: 14 amino acids. CDR3 protein: CASSPPGPLTEAFF. The CDR3 DNA is TGTGCCAGCAGCCCTCCGGGACCCCTCACTGAAGCTTTCTTT. Filled out from reference TRBV5-6 and TRBJ1-1, the complete variable domain reads DAGVTQSPTHLIKTRGQQVTLRCSPKSGHDTVSWYQQALGQGPQFIFQYYEEEERQRGNFPDRFSGHQFPNYSSELNVNALLLGDSALYLCASSPPGPLTEAFFGQGTRLTVV.

For this clonotype: A much larger clone is a single base away; this may be a read error. The V and J genes are TRBV3-1 and TRBJ2-7, with D unclear. Looked up from germline, CDR1 is LGHDT and CDR2 is YNNKEL (reference sequence). V was shortened by 4 bases and J by 2 bases, with 18 bases between the two germline ends. The length of the CDR3 is 16 residues. The CDR3 reads CASSPRRTRSAYEQYF. The DNA of the CDR3 is TGTGCCAGCAGCCCGCGACGGACCCGATCGGCCTACGAGCAGTACTTC.

This clonotype has ten or more counts. The genes are TRBV4-1 and TRBJ2-2; tentatively, D is TRBD2 (5 bases). CDR1 and CDR2 from the germline V gene are MGHRA and YSYEKL. There are 15 residues in the CDR3. The V end lost 4 bases, the J end lost 1 base, and 10 bases lay between the germline ends. CDR3 DNA: TGCGCCAGCAGCCCAGCGAGCGGGAACACCGGGGAGCTGTTTTTT. It translates to CASSPASGNTGELFF.

At least ten counts were recorded for this clonotype. J is TRBJ2-2 and V is TRBV6-1; weak D call: TRBD2 (6 bases). The CDR3 extends over 16 amino acids. Germline CDR1 reads MNHNS; CDR2 reads SASEGT. Trimming pared 5 bases from V and 1 base from J, leaving 14 bases between. CDR3 protein: CASSPRPSENTGELFF. The CDR3 DNA reads as TGTGCCAGCAGTCCTCGCCCTAGCGAGAACACCGGGGAGCTGTTTTTT.

In this sample, this clonotype turned up many times. This rearrangement joins TRBV20-1 to TRBJ2-3; 7 bases map to TRBD1. The CDR3 sequence is 13 residues long. Germline assignment: CDR1 DFQATT and CDR2 SNEGSKA (reference sequence). J lost 0 bases, V lost 4 bases, and 1 base had no gene match. CDR3 in amino acids: CSANRGSTDTQYF. The CDR3 region has the DNA TGCAGTGCTAACAGGGGAAGCACAGATACGCAGTATTTT.

This clonotype was counted at least ten times. The genes are TRBV27 and TRBJ2-7; the D is unclear. The CDR3 has 14 amino acids. The V and J ends lost 5 bases and 4 bases respectively, with 15 bases between them. CDR1 is MNHEY and CDR2 is SMNVEV in the germline V gene (reference sequence). The CDR3, as DNA: TGTGCCAGCAGTACAAAGGGATTGGGGTACGAGCAGTACTTC. Amino acid sequence: CASSTKGLGYEQYF.

This clonotype showed up many times. The V and J genes are TRBV2 and TRBJ1-1; TRBD1 is a possible D gene (6 bases). Germline CDR1 reads SNHLY; CDR2 reads FYNNEI. The CDR3 is 12 residues long. V was cut by 8 bases and J by 10 bases, with 17 bases left in between. CDR3 sequence: CASPRHREVAFF. The CDR3, as DNA: TGTGCCAGCCCCCGCCACAGGGAGGTAGCTTTCTTT.

This clonotype was counted at least ten times. This chain connects TRBV7-2 to TRBJ2-1; D ambiguous. The ends were cut back, 5 bases at V and 10 bases at J, with 12 bases in the middle. This CDR3 comprises 12 residues. The germline V gene encodes CDR1 SGHTA and CDR2 FQGNSA. CDR3 in amino acids: CASSTIPSEQFF. CDR3 bases: TGTGCCAGCAGCACCATACCCTCCGAGCAGTTCTTC.

Judged by abundance, this clonotype is medium-sized. The gene calls are TRBV27 and TRBJ2-3; tentative D call: TRBD1 (5 bases). Germline V gene lookup returns CDR1 MNHEY and CDR2 SMNVEV (reference sequence). The CDR3 consists of 14 residues. The ends were cut back, 4 bases at V and 4 bases at J, with 12 bases in the middle. The chain's CDR3 is CASSWGPRSDTQYF. The CDR3 DNA reads TGTGCCAGCAGTTGGGGCCCCCGGTCAGATACGCAGTATTTT.

Many counts were recorded for this clonotype. The chain joins TRBV7-2 to TRBJ2-3; D may be TRBD2 (6 bases). The CDR3 covers 16 residues. Trimming took 1 base from V and 2 from J, leaving 13 bases between them. Germline lookup yields CDR1 SGHTA and CDR2 FQGNSA. The CDR3 DNA sequence: TGTGCCAGCAGCTTAGATTATGCGGGAAACACAGATACGCAGTATTTT. Encoded protein: CASSLDYAGNTDTQYF.

At least ten counts were recorded for this clonotype. The genes are TRBV27 and TRBJ2-1, with 7 bases that match TRBD2. CDR1 is MNHEY and CDR2 is SMNVEV in the germline V gene (reference sequence). The J segment lost 5 bases and the V segment lost 6 bases, leaving 10 bases of the junction unmatched. The length of the CDR3 is 15 residues. CDR3 sequence reads: CASSPRASGNNEQFF. Written as DNA, the CDR3 is TGTGCCAGCAGCCCTAGGGCTAGCGGAAACAATGAGCAGTTCTTC.

With regard to this clonotype: A much more abundant neighbour one base away suggests this may be a read error. The chain has TRBV4-2 and TRBJ2-7; TRBD1 is a possible D gene (5 bases). Germline V gene lookup returns CDR1 LGHNA and CDR2 YNFKEQ. This CDR3 has 13 residues. DNA for the CDR3: TGTGCCGGCAGCCAGGGATCGAACTACGAGCAGTACTTC. Its protein product is CAGSQGSNYEQYF.

This clonotype was recorded only once. CDR3 residues: CASSLIGQEADYGYTF. The CDR3, as DNA: TGTGCCAGCAGCTTAATTGGGCAGGAGGCTGACTATGGCTACACCTTC. V usage is TRBV7-9 and J usage is TRBJ1-2; no clear D. Trimming shortened V by 2 bases and J by 3 bases, and 16 bases separated the two germline ends. The CDR3 runs 16 residues. Germline-derived CDR1 and CDR2 are SEHNR and FQNEAQ (reference sequence).

This clonotype was seen a few times. This rearrangement joins TRBV5-4 to TRBJ2-7; 14 bases align to TRBD2. Unmatched junction bases numbered 6, after V lost 3 bases and J lost 1 base. The CDR3 is 17 residues long. CDR1 and CDR2 from the germline V gene are SGHNT and YYREEE (reference sequence). In DNA, the CDR3 is TGTGCCAGCAGCTACGGACTAGCGGGAGGTGTATCCTACGAGCAGTACTTC. This sequence encodes CASSYGLAGGVSYEQYF.

The sample holds many counts of this clonotype. The chain carries TRBV2 and TRBJ2-5, with TRBD2 identical over 8 bases. Germline V CDR1 and CDR2: SNHLY, FYNNEI. The J segment lost 1 base and the V segment lost 6 bases, leaving 7 bases of the junction unmatched. CDR3 length equals 15 residues. CDR3 residues: CASRFASGSQETQYF. The CDR3, as DNA: TGTGCCAGCAGGTTCGCTAGCGGGTCCCAAGAGACCCAGTACTTC.

This clonotype came up many times. The rearrangement joins TRBV7-6 to TRBJ2-7; 7 nucleotides agree with TRBD1. With 5 bases clipped from V and 2 bases from J, the junction kept 6 bases outside the gene matches. Germline loops: CDR1 SGHVS, CDR2 FNYEAQ. The CDR3 is 14 residues long. The CDR3 sequence: CASSGRTGPYEQYF. CDR3 DNA: TGTGCCAGCAGCGGAAGGACAGGCCCCTACGAGCAGTACTTC.

This clonotype was seen ten or more times. With a much larger clone just one base away, this may be a read error. The J gene is TRBJ2-7, the V gene TRBV7-2; 7 nucleotides line up with TRBD1. The germline V gene has CDR1 SGHTA and CDR2 FQGNSA. The CDR3 runs to 16 residues. The DNA for the CDR3 is TGTGCCAGCCGCTTCCCGTCTAGGGGGCAGAGCTACGAGCAGTACTTC. This sequence encodes CASRFPSRGQSYEQYF.

With regard to this clonotype: It may be a read error: a sequence one base away is much more abundant. The chain has TRBV2 and TRBJ2-1; D possibly corresponds to TRBD1 (5 bases). The CDR3 consists of 13 residues. CDR1 is SNHLY, CDR2 FYNNEI, per germline. The CDR3 here is CSSRIMGLDEQFF. The DNA for the CDR3 is TGTTCCAGCCGGATAATGGGGCTCGATGAGCAGTTCTTC. Full variable domain (missing parts from reference TRBV2 and TRBJ2-1): EPEVTQTPSHQVTQMGQEVILRCVPISNHLYFYWYRQILGQKVEFLVSFYNNEISEKSEIFDDQFSVERPDGSNFTLKIRSTKLEDSAMYFCSSRIMGLDEQFFGPGTRLTVL.

Regarding this clonotype: A clone one base away is much larger, so this may be a read error. This sequence joins TRBV5-2 and TRBJ2-3. TRBV5-2 is described as a pseudogene. The CDR3 length is 16 residues. CDR3 sequence reads: CASNRKSNVGTDTQYF. Written as DNA, the CDR3 is TGTGCCAGCAACCGGAAGAGTAACGTCGGCACAGATACGCAGTATTTT.